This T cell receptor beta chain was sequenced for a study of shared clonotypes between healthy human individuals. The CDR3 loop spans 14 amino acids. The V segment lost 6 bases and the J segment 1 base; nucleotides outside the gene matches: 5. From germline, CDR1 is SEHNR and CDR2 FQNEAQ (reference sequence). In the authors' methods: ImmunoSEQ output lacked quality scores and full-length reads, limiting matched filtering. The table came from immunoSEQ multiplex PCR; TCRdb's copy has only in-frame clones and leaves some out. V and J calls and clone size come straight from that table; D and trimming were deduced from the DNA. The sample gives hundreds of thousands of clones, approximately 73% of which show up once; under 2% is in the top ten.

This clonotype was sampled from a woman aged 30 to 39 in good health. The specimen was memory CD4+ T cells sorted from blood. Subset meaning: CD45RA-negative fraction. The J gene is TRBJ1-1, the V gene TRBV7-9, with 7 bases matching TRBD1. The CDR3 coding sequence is TGTGCCAGCAGGCGACAGGGCCGGAACACTGAAGCTTTCTTT. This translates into CASRRQGRNTEAFF. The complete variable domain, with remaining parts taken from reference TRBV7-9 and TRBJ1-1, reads DTGVSQNPRHKITKRGQNVTFRCDPISEHNRLYWYRQTLGQGPEFLTYFQNEAQLEKSRLLSDRFSAERPKGSFSTLEIQRTEQGDSAMYLCASRRQGRNTEAFFGQGTRLTVV.